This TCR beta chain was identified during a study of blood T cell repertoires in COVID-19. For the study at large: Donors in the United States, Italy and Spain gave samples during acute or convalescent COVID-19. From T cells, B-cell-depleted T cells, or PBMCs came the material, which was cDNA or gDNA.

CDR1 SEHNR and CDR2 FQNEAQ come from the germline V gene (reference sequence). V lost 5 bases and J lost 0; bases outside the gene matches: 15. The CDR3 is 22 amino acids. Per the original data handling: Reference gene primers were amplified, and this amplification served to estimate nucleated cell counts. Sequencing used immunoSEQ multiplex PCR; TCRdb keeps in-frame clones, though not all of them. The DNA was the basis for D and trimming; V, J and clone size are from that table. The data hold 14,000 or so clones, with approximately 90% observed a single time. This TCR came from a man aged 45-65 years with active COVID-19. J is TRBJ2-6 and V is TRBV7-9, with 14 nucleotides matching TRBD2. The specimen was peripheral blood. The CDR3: CASSTGLAGGFLASSGANVLTF. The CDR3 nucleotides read TGTGCCAGCAGCACAGGACTAGCGGGAGGCTTCTTGGCTTCCTCTGGGGCCAACGTCCTGACTTTC.